This T cell receptor beta chain emerged from a study of T cell responses to AZD1222 COVID-19 vaccine. Sequencing used immunoSEQ multiplex PCR; TCRdb keeps in-frame clones, though not all of them. The profile shows 140,000 or so clones, more than 70% of them singletons. The CDR3 totals 20 residues. Unmatched junction bases numbered 13, after V lost 1 base and J lost 3 bases. Germline assignment: CDR1 LGHNA and CDR2 YNFKEQ. The rearrangement uses TRBV4-2 and TRBJ2-1, with TRBD2 matching 12 bases. The material was peripheral blood, obtained 28 days after the second AZD1222 dose. This TCR came from an adult who received the AZD1222 COVID-19 vaccine. Written as DNA, the CDR3 is TGTGCCAGCAGCCAAGGACCGCTAGCGGGAGGGCAGGCCTACTACAATGAGCAGTTCTTC. Its protein product is CASSQGPLAGGQAYYNEQFF.